This T cell receptor (beta chain) was obtained from a study of shared clonotypes between healthy human individuals. Regarding the study as a whole: Only a few donors were included, so the genetic and exposure-history diversity represented was limited. It was the non-shared clonotypes that had lower generation probabilities than clonotypes shared by all four donors.

The CDR3 loop spans 17 amino acids. V dropped 2 bases and J dropped 0 bases, with 16 bases sitting between them. Germline-derived CDR1 and CDR2 are MGHRA and YSYEKL. Data came from immunoSEQ multiplex PCR; TCRdb stores just in-frame clones and leaves some out. The table records roughly 2 million clones, approximately 95% of them present only once. A remark on this clone: Its antigen is still unknown.

The sample consisted of naive CD4+ T cells sorted from blood. The subset: CD45RA+ positively selected. The receptor's source is a man in his late teens or twenties in good health. The genes are TRBV4-1 and TRBJ2-5, with D tentatively TRBD2 (5 bases). The CDR3 sequence is CASSQNLEQEDQETQYF. CDR3 nucleotides: TGCGCCAGCAGCCAAAACCTGGAGCAGGAGGACCAAGAGACCCAGTACTTC.